A single sample gave rise to the 18 T cell receptor beta chains below, sequenced in a study of blood T cell repertoires in COVID-19. The protocol was immunoSEQ multiplex PCR, while the TCRdb copy is restricted to in-frame clones and leaves out a portion. Of some 180,000 clones in the sample, approximately 88% were seen once. The sequencing input was peripheral blood. Receptors were obtained from a woman in her 40s with COVID-19, enrolled during active disease.

This clone occurred once. V usage is TRBV7-8 and J usage is TRBJ1-4, with unresolved D. The V gene lost 1 base and the J gene lost 3 bases, with 12 bases spanning the gap. This CDR3 is built from 16 residues. The germline V gene encodes CDR1 SGHVS and CDR2 FQNEAQ. Here the CDR3 DNA reads TGTGCCAGCAGCTTAGGGTCTCGGGGTTCTAATGAAAAACTGTTTTTT. It translates to CASSLGSRGSNEKLFF. The variable domain in full, with the rest retrieved from reference TRBV7-8 and TRBJ1-4, is GAGVSQSPRYKVAKRGQDVALRCDPISGHVSLFWYQQALGQGPEFLTYFQNEAQLDKSGLPSDRFFAERPEGSVSTLKIQRTQQEDSAVYLCASSLGSRGSNEKLFFGSGTQLSVL.

V is TRBV29-1 and J is TRBJ2-7, with TRBD1 matching over 10 bases. CDR1 and CDR2 (germline): SQVTM, ANQGSEA. CDR3 length: 14 residues. The trim removed 5 bases at V and 6 bases at J, leaving 10 bases unmatched. This chain's CDR3 is CSVSFDRGLSEQYF. As DNA, the CDR3 is TGCAGCGTTTCATTTGACAGGGGGCTTAGCGAGCAGTACTTC.

The genes are TRBV29-1 and TRBJ1-2; TRBD1 matches at 7 bases. The CDR3 has 13 residues. The germline CDR1 and CDR2 sequences are SQVTM and ANQGSEA. V shed 7 bases and J 3 bases; nucleotides not matched to a gene: 8. CDR3 loop: CSARDRVDYGYTF. In DNA form, the CDR3 reads TGCAGCGCTAGAGACAGGGTGGACTATGGCTACACCTTC.

The V and J genes are TRBV27 and TRBJ2-1; 7 bases map to TRBD2. Germline CDR1 and CDR2: MNHEY and SMNVEV (reference sequence). This CDR3 spans 15 amino acids. Losses at the gene ends were 7 bases for V and 8 bases for J; bases not matched to a gene: 14. CDR3 amino acids: CASTSGGRRFDEQFF. In DNA form, the CDR3 reads TGTGCCAGCACCTCGGGAGGCCGGAGATTTGATGAGCAGTTCTTC.

This clone was recorded at least ten times. Other DNA sequences of this sample code for an identical CDR3. V usage is TRBV7-3 and J usage is TRBJ2-6; 7 bases agree with TRBD2. The CDR3 contains 18 residues. Germline loops: CDR1 SGHTA, CDR2 FQGTGA. Germline trimming cut 5 bases from V and 0 bases from J; bases unmatched to any gene: 10. DNA of the CDR3: TGTGCCAGCAGCGCCCGGGAGGTTGCCTTCTCTGGGGCCAACGTCCTGACTTTC. This sequence encodes CASSAREVAFSGANVLTF.

This sequence joins TRBV5-5 and TRBJ1-4; tentative D call: TRBD1 (5 bases). The germline V and J ends were trimmed by 2 bases and 2 bases, with 19 bases remaining between them. CDR1 SGHKS and CDR2 YYEKEE come from the germline V gene (reference sequence). The CDR3 covers 18 residues. The CDR3 nucleotides read TGTGCCAGCAGCTTCAGGCAGGGTAGATTAAGCACTAATGAAAAACTGTTTTTT. Its protein is CASSFRQGRLSTNEKLFF.

The V call is TRBV7-2, the J call TRBJ2-3; possible D gene TRBD1, 7 bases. From germline, CDR1 is SGHTA and CDR2 FQGNSA. There are 15 residues in the CDR3. The V and J ends lost 4 bases and 4 bases respectively, with 15 bases between them. In nucleotides, the CDR3 is TGTGCCAGCAGCTCTCGGAGGGGGCGAGCAGATACGCAGTATTTT. It translates to CASSSRRGRADTQYF.

This chain uses TRBV3-1 (or the pseudogene TRBV3-2) with TRBJ2-7; the match to TRBD2 covers 10 bases. Per germline, CDR1 LGHDT and CDR2 YNNKEL (reference sequence). The CDR3 covers 17 residues. The ends lost 0 bases at V and 6 bases at J; junction bases unmatched: 11. The CDR3 spells CASSQDRTSGGGREQYF. CDR3 coding DNA: TGTGCCAGCAGCCAAGATAGGACTAGCGGAGGCGGACGCGAGCAGTACTTC.

The chain couples TRBV5-6 to TRBJ1-1; D is perhaps TRBD1 (6 bases). The germline V gene has CDR1 SGHDT and CDR2 YYEEEE. V was trimmed by 3 bases and J by 6 bases, leaving 15 bases between them. The CDR3 is 14 amino acids. The CDR3 DNA sequence: TGTGCCAGCAGCTCTAGACAGGTACTAGCTGAAGCTTTCTTT. Protein product: CASSSRQVLAEAFF.

This chain uses TRBV4-1 with TRBJ2-5; 10 nucleotides align to TRBD2. After removal of 5 bases from V and 3 bases from J, the junction contained 9 bases not matched to a gene. Germline lookup yields CDR1 MGHRA and CDR2 YSYEKL. The CDR3 consists of 16 residues. This CDR3 reads CASSKAPGLAEETQYF. As DNA, the CDR3 is TGCGCCAGCAGCAAAGCGCCCGGACTAGCGGAAGAGACCCAGTACTTC.

The V and J genes are TRBV5-6 and TRBJ2-3; the match to TRBD2 covers 8 bases. Germline assignment: CDR1 SGHDT and CDR2 YYEEEE. V was pared by 6 bases and J by 5 bases, with 14 bases of the junction left unmatched. The CDR3 loop spans 16 amino acids. For the CDR3, the DNA is TGTGCCAGCACCCGTCGTTCTGGCGGGGGGCAAGATACGCAGTATTTT. Translated: CASTRRSGGGQDTQYF.

The J gene is TRBJ1-3, the V gene TRBV13, with D possibly TRBD1 on 6 matching bases. Germline assignment: CDR1 PRHDT and CDR2 FYEKMQ (reference sequence). There are 14 residues in the CDR3. With 5 bases removed from V and 0 bases from J, the gap between germline ends came to 8 bases. CDR3 amino acids: CASSPRGSGNTIYF. For the CDR3, the DNA is TGTGCCAGCAGCCCCAGGGGCTCTGGAAACACCATATATTTT.

This clone has only one observation. CDR3 nucleotide sequence: TGTGCCAGCAGTTTAATTAGCGGGAGCACAGATACGCAGTATTTT. Its translation: CASSLISGSTDTQYF. This sequence joins TRBV6-5 and TRBJ2-3; TRBD2 matches 7 bases. This CDR3 is 15 amino acids long. With V trimmed by 4 bases and J by 0 bases, 4 bases remained unmatched. Germline CDR1 reads MNHEY; CDR2 reads SVGAGI.

The chain uses TRBV19 and TRBJ1-2; D unclear. The CDR3 loop spans 14 amino acids. Between the trimmed V and J ends, which lost 4 bases and 8 bases, there was a span of 17 bases. The germline V gene has CDR1 LNHDA and CDR2 SQIVND (reference sequence). For the CDR3, the DNA is TGTGCCAGTAGTACCGGGAGGGCAGGCCAAGGCTACACCTTC. Translated: CASSTGRAGQGYTF.

The chain uses TRBV5-1 and TRBJ1-6; D gene unclear. The germline V gene has CDR1 SGHRS and CDR2 YFSETQ. Between the trimmed V and J ends, which lost 4 bases and 5 bases, there was a span of 10 bases. There are 14 residues in the CDR3. Here the CDR3 reads CASSQAGNNSPLHF. The DNA for the CDR3 is TGCGCCAGCAGCCAGGCGGGGAATAATTCACCCCTCCACTTT.

The rearrangement uses TRBV7-7 and TRBJ2-7; a possible D gene is TRBD1 (5 bases). The CDR3 consists of 13 residues. Deletions cut 4 bases from V and 3 bases from J, with 10 bases between. Germline CDR1 and CDR2: SSHAT and FNYEAQ (reference sequence). The CDR3 DNA reads as TGTGCCAGCAGCTGGACCGACAGCTACGAGCAGTACTTC. This codes for CASSWTDSYEQYF.

This clone turned up a few times. The CDR3 DNA is TGCGCCAGCAGCTTGGTGGCTAGCGGGGGGGTAGATGAGCAGTTCTTC. It translates to CASSLVASGGVDEQFF. The chain carries TRBV5-1 and TRBJ2-1, with 12 bases identical to TRBD2. Germline lookup yields CDR1 SGHRS and CDR2 YFSETQ. With 0 bases clipped from V and 8 bases from J, the junction kept 6 bases outside the gene matches. The length of the CDR3 is 16 residues.

The CDR3 DNA reads as TGTGCCAGCTCACCCACAGACCTGGCAGAAAAACTGTTTTTT. Its protein product is CASSPTDLAEKLFF. The rearrangement joins TRBV18 to TRBJ1-4; no clear D gene. Trimming removed 3 bases from V and 8 bases from J, with 13 bases in between. CDR3 length: 14 amino acids. CDR1 KGHSH and CDR2 LQKENI come from the germline V gene.